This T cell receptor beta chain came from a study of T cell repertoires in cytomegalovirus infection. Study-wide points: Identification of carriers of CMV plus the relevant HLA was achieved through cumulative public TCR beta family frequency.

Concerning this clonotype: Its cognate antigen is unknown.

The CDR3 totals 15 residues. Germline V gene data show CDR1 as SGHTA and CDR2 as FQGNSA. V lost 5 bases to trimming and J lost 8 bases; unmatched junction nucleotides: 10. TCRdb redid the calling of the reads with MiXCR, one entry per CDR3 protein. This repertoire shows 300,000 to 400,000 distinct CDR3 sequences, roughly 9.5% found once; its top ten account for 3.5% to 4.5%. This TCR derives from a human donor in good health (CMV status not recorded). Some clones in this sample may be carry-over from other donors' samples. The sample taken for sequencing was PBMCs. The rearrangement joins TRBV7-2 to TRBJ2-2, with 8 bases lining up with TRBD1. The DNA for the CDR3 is TGTGCCAGCAGCCCCCGGACAGGGACGAATGGGGAGCTGTTTTTT. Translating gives CASSPRTGTNGELFF.